This T cell receptor (beta chain) was documented in a study of cytomegalovirus exposure and HLA in healthy donors. Primers included in the PCR were 60 Vbeta and 13 Jbeta primers. Sequencing was performed with immunoSEQ multiplex PCR; in TCRdb, only in-frame clones are kept and a portion is missing. The table has some 140,000 clones, 79% seen once. Germline loops: CDR1 MNHNY, CDR2 SVGAGI (reference sequence). J lost 7 bases, V lost 5 bases, and 12 bases had no gene match. The CDR3 consists of 15 residues. The clonotype was recovered from a female donor in good health and CMV-seronegative. The source material was PBMCs. This rearrangement joins TRBV6-6 to TRBJ1-2, with 8 bases aligning to TRBD1. The DNA for the CDR3 is TGTGCCAGCAGTCAAAGGGCAGGGGGCGCGGGTGGCTACACCTTC. Protein sequence: CASSQRAGGAGGYTF.